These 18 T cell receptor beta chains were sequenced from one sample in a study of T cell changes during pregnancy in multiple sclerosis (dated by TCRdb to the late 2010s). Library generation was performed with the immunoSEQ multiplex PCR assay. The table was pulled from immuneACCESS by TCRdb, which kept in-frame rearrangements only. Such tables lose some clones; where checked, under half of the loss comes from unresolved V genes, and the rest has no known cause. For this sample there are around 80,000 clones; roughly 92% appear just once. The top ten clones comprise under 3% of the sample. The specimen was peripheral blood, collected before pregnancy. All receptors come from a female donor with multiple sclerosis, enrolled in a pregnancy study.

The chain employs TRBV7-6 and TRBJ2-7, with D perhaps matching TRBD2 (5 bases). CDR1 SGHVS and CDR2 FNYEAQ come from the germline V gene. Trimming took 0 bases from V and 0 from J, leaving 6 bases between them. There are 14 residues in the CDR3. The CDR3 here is CASSLARGSYEQYF. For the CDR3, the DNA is TGTGCCAGCAGCTTAGCCCGGGGCTCCTACGAGCAGTACTTC.

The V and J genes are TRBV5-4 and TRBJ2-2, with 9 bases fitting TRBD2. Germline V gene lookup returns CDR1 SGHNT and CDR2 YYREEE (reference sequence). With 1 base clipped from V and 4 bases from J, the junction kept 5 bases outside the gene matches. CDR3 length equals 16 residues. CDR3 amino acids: CASSLRREGRTGELFF. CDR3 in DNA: TGTGCCAGCAGCTTGAGGCGGGAGGGACGCACCGGGGAGCTGTTTTTT.

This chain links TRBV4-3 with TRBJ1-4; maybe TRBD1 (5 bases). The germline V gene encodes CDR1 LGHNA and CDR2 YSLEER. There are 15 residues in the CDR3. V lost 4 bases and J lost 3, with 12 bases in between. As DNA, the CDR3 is TGCGCCAGCAGCCGAGACAGTCTGGCTAATGAAAAACTGTTTTTT. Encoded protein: CASSRDSLANEKLFF.

CDR3 amino acids: CASSIDGTDNYGYTF. CDR3 DNA: TGTGCCAGTAGTATAGATGGGACAGACAACTATGGCTACACCTTC. V is TRBV19 and J is TRBJ1-2, with 7 nucleotides matching TRBD1. Trimming cost V 0 bases and J 2 bases; bases outside gene matches: 3. There are 15 residues in the CDR3. Per germline, CDR1 LNHDA and CDR2 SQIVND (reference sequence). Full variable domain (remainder filled in from reference TRBV19 and TRBJ1-2): DGGITQSPKYLFRKEGQNVTLSCEQNLNHDAMYWYRQDPGQGLRLIYYSQIVNDFQKGDIAEGYSVSREKKESFPLTVTSAQKNPTAFYLCASSIDGTDNYGYTFGSGTRLTVV.

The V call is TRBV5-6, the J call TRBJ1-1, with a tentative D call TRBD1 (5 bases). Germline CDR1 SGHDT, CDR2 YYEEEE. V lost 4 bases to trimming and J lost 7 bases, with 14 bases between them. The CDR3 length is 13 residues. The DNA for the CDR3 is TGTGCCAGCAGCAAGAATGTTCAGGGTGAAGCTTTCTTT. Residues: CASSKNVQGEAFF.

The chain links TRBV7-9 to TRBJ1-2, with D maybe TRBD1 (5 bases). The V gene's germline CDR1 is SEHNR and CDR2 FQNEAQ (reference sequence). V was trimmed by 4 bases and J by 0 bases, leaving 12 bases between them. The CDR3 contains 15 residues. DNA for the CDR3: TGTGCCAGCAGCTATTTAGGGGCACCTAACTATGGCTACACCTTC. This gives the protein CASSYLGAPNYGYTF.

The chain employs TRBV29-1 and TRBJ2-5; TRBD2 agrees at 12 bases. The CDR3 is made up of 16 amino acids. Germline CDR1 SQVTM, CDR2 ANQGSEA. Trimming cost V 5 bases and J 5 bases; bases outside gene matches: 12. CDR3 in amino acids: CSVSKGLAGGGETQYF. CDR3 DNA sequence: TGCAGCGTTTCCAAAGGGCTAGCGGGAGGGGGTGAGACCCAGTACTTC.

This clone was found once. The CDR3 is CASMGGGPNSYEQYF. The CDR3 DNA is TGTGCCAGTATGGGAGGGGGACCAAACTCCTACGAGCAGTACTTC. The chain carries TRBV19 and TRBJ2-7; D possibly corresponds to TRBD2 (7 bases). The CDR3 is made up of 15 amino acids. CDR1 LNHDA and CDR2 SQIVND come from the germline V gene (reference sequence). V dropped 7 bases and J dropped 0 bases, with 16 bases sitting between them.

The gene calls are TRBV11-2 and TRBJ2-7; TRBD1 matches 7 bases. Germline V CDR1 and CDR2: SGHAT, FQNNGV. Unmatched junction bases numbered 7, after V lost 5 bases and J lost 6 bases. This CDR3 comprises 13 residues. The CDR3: CASSHRGSGEQYF. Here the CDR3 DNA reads TGTGCCAGCAGCCACAGGGGATCGGGCGAGCAGTACTTC.

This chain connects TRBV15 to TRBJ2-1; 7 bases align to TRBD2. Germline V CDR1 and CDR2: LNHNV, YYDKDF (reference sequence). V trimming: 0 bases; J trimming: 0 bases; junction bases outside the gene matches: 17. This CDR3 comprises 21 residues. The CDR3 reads CATSRDLRTSFSLSSYNEQFF. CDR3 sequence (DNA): TGTGCCACCAGCAGAGATCTAAGGACTAGTTTTAGCCTGAGCTCCTACAATGAGCAGTTCTTC.

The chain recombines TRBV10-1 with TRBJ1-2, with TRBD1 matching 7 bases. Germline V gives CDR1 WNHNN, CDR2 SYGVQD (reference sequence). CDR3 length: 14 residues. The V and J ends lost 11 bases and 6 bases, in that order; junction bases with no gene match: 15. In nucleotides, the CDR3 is TGCGCCGGGGATAACGGGACAGAGAAGGATGGCTACACCTTC. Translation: CAGDNGTEKDGYTF.

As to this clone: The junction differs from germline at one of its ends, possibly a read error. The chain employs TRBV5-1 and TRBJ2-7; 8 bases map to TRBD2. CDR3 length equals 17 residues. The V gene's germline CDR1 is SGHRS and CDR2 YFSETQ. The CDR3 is CASSWGWVAGSSSEQYF. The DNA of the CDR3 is TGCGCCAGCAGCTGGGGGTGGGTAGCGGGATCGTCCTCCGAGCAGTACTTC.

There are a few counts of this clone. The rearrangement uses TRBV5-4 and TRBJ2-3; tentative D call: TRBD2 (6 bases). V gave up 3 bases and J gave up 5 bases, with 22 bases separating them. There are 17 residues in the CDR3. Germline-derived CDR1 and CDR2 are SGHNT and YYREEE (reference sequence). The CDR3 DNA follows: TGTGCCAGCAGCTCCTTAAGCGGACTACTCGGTGGAGATACGCAGTATTTT. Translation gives CASSSLSGLLGGDTQYF.

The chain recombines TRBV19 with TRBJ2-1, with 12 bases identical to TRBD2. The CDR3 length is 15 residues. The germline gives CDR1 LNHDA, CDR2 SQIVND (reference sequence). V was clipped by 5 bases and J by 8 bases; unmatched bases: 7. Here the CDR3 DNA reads TGTGCCAGTAGTGAGCTAGCGGGAGGGGATCATGAGCAGTTCTTC. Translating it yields CASSELAGGDHEQFF.

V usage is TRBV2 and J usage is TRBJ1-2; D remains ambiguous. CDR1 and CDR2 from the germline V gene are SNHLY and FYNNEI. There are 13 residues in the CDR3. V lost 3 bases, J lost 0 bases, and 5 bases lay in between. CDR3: CASSDQANYGYTF. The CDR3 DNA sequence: TGTGCCAGCAGTGATCAGGCTAACTATGGCTACACCTTC.

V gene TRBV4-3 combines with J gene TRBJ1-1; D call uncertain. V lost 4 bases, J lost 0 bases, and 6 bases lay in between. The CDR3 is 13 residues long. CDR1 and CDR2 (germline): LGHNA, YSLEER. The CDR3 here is CASSPQLNTEAFF. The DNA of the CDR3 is TGCGCCAGCAGCCCTCAGTTGAACACTGAAGCTTTCTTT.

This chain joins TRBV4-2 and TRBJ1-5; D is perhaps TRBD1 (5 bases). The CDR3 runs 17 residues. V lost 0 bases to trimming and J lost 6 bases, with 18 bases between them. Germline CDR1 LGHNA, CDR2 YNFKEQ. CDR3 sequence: CASSQEPRGTRGQPQHF. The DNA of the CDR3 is TGTGCCAGCAGCCAAGAACCCCGGGGGACCCGCGGTCAGCCCCAGCATTTT.

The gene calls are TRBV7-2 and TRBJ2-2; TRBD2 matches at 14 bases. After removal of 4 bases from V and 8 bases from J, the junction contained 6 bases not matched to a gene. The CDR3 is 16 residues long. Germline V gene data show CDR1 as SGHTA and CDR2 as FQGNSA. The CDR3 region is CASSSGLAGVVGELFF. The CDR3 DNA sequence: TGTGCCAGCAGCTCGGGACTAGCGGGAGTTGTGGGGGAGCTGTTTTTT.